This TCR beta chain was captured in a study of radiotherapy plus CTLA-4 blockade in lung cancer. Study-wide results and caveats: In blood, early T cell clone dynamics reportedly predicted response best, together with interferon-beta. Blood TCR clones of tumor origin expanded after radiotherapy plus ipilimumab.

Germline values: CDR1 KGHSH, CDR2 LQKENI. J gave up 0 bases and V 2 bases, and 3 bases lay outside the gene matches. The CDR3 is 15 amino acids. Those patients who had chemo-refractory metastatic non-small-cell lung cancer were given focal radiation along with CTLA-4 blockade through ipilimumab. This clone came up a few times. The target antigen is unknown. The repertoire was sequenced with immunoSEQ multiplex PCR; TCRdb's copy has only in-frame clones and lacks some. The sample has just under 45,000 clones; about 70% are singletons. The rearrangement joins TRBV18 to TRBJ1-1; TRBD1 aligns across 7 bases. The sequence came from a human donor with non-small cell lung cancer who had a partial response to radiotherapy plus ipilimumab. The sample consisted of peripheral blood, taken from a patient treated with radiotherapy plus ipilimumab. CDR3 coding DNA: TGTGCCAGCTCACCAGTGACAGGGCTGAACACTGAAGCTTTCTTT. Protein: CASSPVTGLNTEAFF.